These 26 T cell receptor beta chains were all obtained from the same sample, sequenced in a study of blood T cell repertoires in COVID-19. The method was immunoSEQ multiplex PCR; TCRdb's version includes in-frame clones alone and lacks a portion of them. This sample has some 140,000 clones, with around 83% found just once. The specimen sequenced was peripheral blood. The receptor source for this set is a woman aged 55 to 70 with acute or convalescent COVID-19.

In nucleotides, the CDR3 is TGTGCCAGCAGCTTGGCGCGGGGGGTCTACCCCTACGAGCAGTACTTC. It codes for CASSLARGVYPYEQYF. This sequence joins TRBV5-6 and TRBJ2-7, with 8 bases identical to TRBD2. CDR3 length: 16 residues. Germline V gene sequence: CDR1 SGHDT, CDR2 YYEEEE. V dropped 0 bases and J dropped 2; count of bases not matched to a gene: 7.

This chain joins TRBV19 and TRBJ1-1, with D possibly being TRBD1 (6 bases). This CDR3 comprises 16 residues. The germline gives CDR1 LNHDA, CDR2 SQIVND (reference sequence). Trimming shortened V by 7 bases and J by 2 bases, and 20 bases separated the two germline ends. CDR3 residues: CASTPLGAPTNTEAFF. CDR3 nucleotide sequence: TGTGCCAGTACCCCCTTGGGGGCCCCCACAAACACTGAAGCTTTCTTT.

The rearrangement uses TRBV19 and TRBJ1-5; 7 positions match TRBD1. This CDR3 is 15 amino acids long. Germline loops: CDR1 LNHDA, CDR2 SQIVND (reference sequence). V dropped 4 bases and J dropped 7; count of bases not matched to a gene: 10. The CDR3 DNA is TGTGCCAGTAGTACTCCGGGACAGCGTCTCCAGCCCCAGCATTTT. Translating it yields CASSTPGQRLQPQHF. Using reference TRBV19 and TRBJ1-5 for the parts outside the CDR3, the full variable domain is DGGITQSPKYLFRKEGQNVTLSCEQNLNHDAMYWYRQDPGQGLRLIYYSQIVNDFQKGDIAEGYSVSREKKESFPLTVTSAQKNPTAFYLCASSTPGQRLQPQHFGDGTRLSIL.

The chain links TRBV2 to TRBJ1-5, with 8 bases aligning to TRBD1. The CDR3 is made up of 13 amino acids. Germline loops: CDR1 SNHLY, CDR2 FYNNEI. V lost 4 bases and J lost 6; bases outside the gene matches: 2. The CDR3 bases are TGTGCCAGCAGTGGGACAGGGTTTCAGCCCCAGCATTTT. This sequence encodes CASSGTGFQPQHF. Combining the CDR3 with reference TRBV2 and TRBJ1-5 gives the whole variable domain EPEVTQTPSHQVTQMGQEVILRCVPISNHLYFYWYRQILGQKVEFLVSFYNNEISEKSEIFDDQFSVERPDGSNFTLKIRSTKLEDSAMYFCASSGTGFQPQHFGDGTRLSIL.

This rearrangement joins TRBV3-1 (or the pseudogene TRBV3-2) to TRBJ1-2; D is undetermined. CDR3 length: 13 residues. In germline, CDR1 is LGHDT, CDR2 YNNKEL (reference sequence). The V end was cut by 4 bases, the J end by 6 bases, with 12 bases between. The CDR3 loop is CASSLTQENGYTF. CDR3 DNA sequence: TGTGCCAGCAGCCTGACCCAGGAAAATGGCTACACCTTC.

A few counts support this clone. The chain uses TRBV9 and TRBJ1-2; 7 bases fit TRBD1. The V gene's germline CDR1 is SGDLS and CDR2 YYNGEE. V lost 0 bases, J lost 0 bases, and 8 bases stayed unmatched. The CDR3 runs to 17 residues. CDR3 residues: CASSVAQAGGTNYGYTF. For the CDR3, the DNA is TGTGCCAGCAGCGTAGCTCAGGCAGGGGGAACTAACTATGGCTACACCTTC.

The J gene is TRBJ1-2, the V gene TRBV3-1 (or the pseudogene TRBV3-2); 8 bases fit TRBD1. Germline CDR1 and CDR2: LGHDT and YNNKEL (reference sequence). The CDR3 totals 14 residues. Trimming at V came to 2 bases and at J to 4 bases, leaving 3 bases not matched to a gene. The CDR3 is CASSQNRGAYGYTF. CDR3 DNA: TGTGCCAGCAGCCAAAACAGGGGGGCCTATGGCTACACCTTC.

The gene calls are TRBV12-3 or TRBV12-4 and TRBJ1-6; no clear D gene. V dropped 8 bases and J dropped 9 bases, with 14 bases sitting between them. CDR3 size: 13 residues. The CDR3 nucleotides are TGTGCCAGCTCTTTTGATACGGGTTCACCCCTCCACTTT. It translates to CASSFDTGSPLHF.

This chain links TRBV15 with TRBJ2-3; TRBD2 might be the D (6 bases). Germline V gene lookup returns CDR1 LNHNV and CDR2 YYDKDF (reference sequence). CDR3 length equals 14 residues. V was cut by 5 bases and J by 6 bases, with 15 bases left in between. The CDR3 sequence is CATSRREGGDTQYF. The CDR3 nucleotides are TGTGCCACCAGCCGCCGCGAGGGAGGCGATACGCAGTATTTT.

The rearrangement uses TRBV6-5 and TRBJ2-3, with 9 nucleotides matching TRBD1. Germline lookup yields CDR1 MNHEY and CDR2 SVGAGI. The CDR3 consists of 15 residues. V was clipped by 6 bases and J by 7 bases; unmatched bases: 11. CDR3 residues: CASSQTGTGINTQYF. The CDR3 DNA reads TGTGCCAGCAGCCAAACCGGGACAGGGATAAATACGCAGTATTTT.

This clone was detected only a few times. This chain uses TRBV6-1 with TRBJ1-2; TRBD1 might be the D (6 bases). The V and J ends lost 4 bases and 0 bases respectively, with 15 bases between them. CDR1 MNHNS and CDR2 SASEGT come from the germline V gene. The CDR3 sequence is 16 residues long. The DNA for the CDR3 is TGTGCCAGCAGTGGCCGGGACACGCGATCTAACTATGGCTACACCTTC. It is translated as CASSGRDTRSNYGYTF.

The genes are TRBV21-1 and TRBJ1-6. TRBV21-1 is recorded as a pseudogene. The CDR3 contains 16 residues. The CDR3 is CASSKARAVYNSPLHF. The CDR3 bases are TGTGCCAGCAGCAAAGCGCGGGCAGTCTATAATTCACCCCTCCACTTT.

CDR3 amino acids: CASSRPGGGDQPQHF. The CDR3 DNA reads TGTGCCAGCAGCAGACCAGGGGGCGGAGATCAGCCCCAGCATTTT. This rearrangement joins TRBV28 to TRBJ1-5; 8 bases align to TRBD1. The V and J ends lost 6 bases and 5 bases, in that order; junction bases with no gene match: 9. Germline V lookup: CDR1 MDHEN, CDR2 SYDVKM. This CDR3 is built from 15 residues.

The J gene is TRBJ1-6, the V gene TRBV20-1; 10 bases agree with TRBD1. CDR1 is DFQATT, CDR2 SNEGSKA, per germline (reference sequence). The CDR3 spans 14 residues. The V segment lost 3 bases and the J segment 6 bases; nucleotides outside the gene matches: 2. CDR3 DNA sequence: TGCAGTGCTAGTAGGGACAGGGGTAATTCACCCCTCCACTTT. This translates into CSASRDRGNSPLHF.

In nucleotides, the CDR3 is TGCGCCAGCAGCGGGCCCGGGACAGGAAGCACAGATACGCAGTATTTT. This sequence encodes CASSGPGTGSTDTQYF. V gene TRBV5-1 combines with J gene TRBJ2-3; 8 positions agree with TRBD1. There are 16 residues in the CDR3. The germline gives CDR1 SGHRS, CDR2 YFSETQ. The junction had 7 bases not matched to a gene; V was cut back by 4 bases and J by 0 bases.

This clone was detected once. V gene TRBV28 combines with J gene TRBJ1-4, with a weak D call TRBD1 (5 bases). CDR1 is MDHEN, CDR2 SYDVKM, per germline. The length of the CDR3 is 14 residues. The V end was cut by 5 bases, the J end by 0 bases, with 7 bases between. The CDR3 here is CASSRQPTNEKLFF. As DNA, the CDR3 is TGTGCCAGCAGTAGACAGCCAACTAATGAAAAACTGTTTTTT.

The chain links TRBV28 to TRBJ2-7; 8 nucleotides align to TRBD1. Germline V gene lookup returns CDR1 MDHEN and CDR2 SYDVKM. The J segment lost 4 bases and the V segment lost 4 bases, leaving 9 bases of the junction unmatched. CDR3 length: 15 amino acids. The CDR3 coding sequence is TGTGCCAGCAGTTCTACAGGGGGAAACATTTACGAGCAGTACGTC. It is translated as CASSSTGGNIYEQYV.

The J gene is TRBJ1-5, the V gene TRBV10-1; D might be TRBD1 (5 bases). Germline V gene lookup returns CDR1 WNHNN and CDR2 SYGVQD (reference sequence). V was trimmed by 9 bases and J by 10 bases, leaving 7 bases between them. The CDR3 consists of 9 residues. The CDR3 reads CASDSPQHF. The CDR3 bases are TGCGCCAGTGACAGCCCCCAGCATTTT.

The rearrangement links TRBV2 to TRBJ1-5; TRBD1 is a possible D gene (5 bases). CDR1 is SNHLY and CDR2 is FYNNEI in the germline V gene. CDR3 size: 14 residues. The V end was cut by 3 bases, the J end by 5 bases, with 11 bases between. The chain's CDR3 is CASSELTEDQPQHF. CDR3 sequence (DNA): TGTGCCAGCAGTGAGTTGACAGAAGATCAGCCCCAGCATTTT.

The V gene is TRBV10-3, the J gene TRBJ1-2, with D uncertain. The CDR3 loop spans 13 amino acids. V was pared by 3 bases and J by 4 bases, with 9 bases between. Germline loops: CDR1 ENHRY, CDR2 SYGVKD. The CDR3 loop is CAISDEGSYGYTF. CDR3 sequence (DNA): TGTGCCATCAGTGACGAGGGTTCCTATGGCTACACCTTC.

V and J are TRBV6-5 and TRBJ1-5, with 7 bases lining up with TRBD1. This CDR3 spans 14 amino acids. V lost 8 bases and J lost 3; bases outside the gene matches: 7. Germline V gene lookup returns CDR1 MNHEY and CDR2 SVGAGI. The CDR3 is CASELGQFNQPQHF. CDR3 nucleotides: TGTGCCAGCGAACTGGGACAGTTCAATCAGCCCCAGCATTTT.

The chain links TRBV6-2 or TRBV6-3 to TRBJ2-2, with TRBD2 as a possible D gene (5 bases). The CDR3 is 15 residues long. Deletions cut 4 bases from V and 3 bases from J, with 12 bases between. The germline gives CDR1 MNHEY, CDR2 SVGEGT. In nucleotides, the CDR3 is TGTGCCAGCAGTTTCGACGAGGGTTACACCGGGGAGCTGTTTTTT. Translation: CASSFDEGYTGELFF.

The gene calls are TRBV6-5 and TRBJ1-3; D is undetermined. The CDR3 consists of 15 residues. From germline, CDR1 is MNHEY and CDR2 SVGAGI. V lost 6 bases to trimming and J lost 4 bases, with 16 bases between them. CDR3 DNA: TGTGCCAGCAGACTCTCTTCGGGGTGGGGAAACACCATATATTTT. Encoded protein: CASRLSSGWGNTIYF.

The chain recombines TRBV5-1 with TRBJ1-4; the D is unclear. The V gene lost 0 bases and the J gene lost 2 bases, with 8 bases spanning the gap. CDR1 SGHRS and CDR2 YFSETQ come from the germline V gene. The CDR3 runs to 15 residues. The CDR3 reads CASSLGAATNEKLFF. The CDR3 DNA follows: TGCGCCAGCAGCTTGGGGGCAGCTACTAATGAAAAACTGTTTTTT.

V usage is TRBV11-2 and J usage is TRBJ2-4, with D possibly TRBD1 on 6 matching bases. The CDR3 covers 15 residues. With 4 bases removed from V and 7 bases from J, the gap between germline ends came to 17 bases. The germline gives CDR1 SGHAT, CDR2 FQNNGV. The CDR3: CASSSFRGPGNIQYF. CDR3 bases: TGTGCCAGCAGCTCCTTCAGGGGACCGGGGAACATTCAGTACTTC.

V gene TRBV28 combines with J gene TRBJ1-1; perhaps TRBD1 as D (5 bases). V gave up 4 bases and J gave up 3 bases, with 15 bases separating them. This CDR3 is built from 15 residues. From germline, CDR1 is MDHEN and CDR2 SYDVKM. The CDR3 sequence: CASSSLTGGYTEAFF. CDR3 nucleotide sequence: TGTGCCAGCAGTTCCCTGACGGGGGGGTACACTGAAGCTTTCTTT.